This is a list of T cell receptor beta chains from one sample in a study of vaccination and CD4 T cells after COVID-19. Each CDR3 protein gets one entry after TCRdb re-called the PCR reads with MiXCR. The data contain 15,000 to 20,000 distinct CDR3 sequences, around 60% of them singletons. These receptors' targets are unknown. Sequencing was performed on CD4+ T cells from blood, cultured in vitro. Receptor source: a human donor who had recovered from COVID-19. Each CDR3 is given with its conserved first and last residue. Fields, in order: V gene, J gene, CDR3 protein.

TRBV2	TRBJ1-1	CASSVRQGATEAFF
TRBV27	TRBJ2-3	CASSPRVIPGADTQYF
TRBV2	TRBJ2-7	CASSRGGQVTYEQYF
TRBV11-3	TRBJ2-1	CASSYPTSGLYNEQFF
TRBV19	TRBJ1-1	CASRQGQGAENTEAFF
TRBV3-1	TRBJ1-1	CASSQAGVAEAFF
TRBV6-5	TRBJ2-3	CASSYSRLSQGDTQYF
TRBV7-2	TRBJ1-2	CASSLPQGYYGYTF
TRBV19	TRBJ2-5	CASSSLGGGQETQYF
TRBV11-2	TRBJ2-2	CASSSVRGDTGELFF
TRBV24-1	TRBJ2-1	CATSERTSGRNEQFF
TRBV18	TRBJ2-2	CASSPPNRAAGELFF